One and the same sample provided the 15 T cell receptor beta chains below, sequenced in a study of prognosis after radiotherapy for stage I lung cancer. From genomic DNA, two-round multiplex PCR was used to amplify TCR beta CDR3. First-round PCR, the initial amplification, used primers specific to each TRBV and TRBJ gene. TCRdb itself ran the multiplex PCR reads through MiXCR, one entry per CDR3 protein. The data contain 20,000 to 30,000 distinct CDR3 sequences, about 41% of them singletons. The starting material was PBMCs, obtained before or after stereotactic body radiation therapy (not recorded which). The receptors were gathered from a donor over 45 with non-small cell lung cancer.

A remark on this clonotype: The junction and the germline gene differ at one end; a read error may be behind it. The rearrangement uses TRBV12-3 or TRBV12-4 and TRBJ2-7; the D is unclear. The CDR3 totals 13 residues. The CDR3 DNA reads TGTTCCAGCAGTTTCTCGAGCTCCTACGAGCAATACTTC. As protein: CSSSFSSSYEQYF.

With regard to this clonotype: It may be a read error: a sequence one base away is much more abundant. This chain links TRBV7-2 with TRBJ1-1; 7 bases map to TRBD1. Losses at the gene ends were 3 bases for V and 9 bases for J; bases not matched to a gene: 13. The germline CDR1 and CDR2 sequences are SGHTA and FQGNSA. This CDR3 has 15 residues. This chain's CDR3 is CASSFPQSVTGKAFF. The CDR3, as DNA: TGTGCCAGCAGCTTTCCCCAATCTGTGACAGGGAAAGCTTTCTTT. The full variable domain, with the rest looked up from reference TRBV7-2 and TRBJ1-1, is GAGVSQSPSNKVTEKGKDVELRCDPISGHTALYWYRQSLGQGLEFLIYFQGNSAPDKSGLPSDRFSAERTGGSVSTLTIQRTQQEDSAVYLCASSFPQSVTGKAFFGQGTRLTVV.

This clonotype was recorded at least ten times. The chain combines TRBV7-2 with TRBJ2-5; D ambiguous. The CDR3 spans 12 residues. Germline V gene lookup returns CDR1 SGHTA and CDR2 FQGNSA. V was clipped by 2 bases and J by 5 bases, with 6 bases between them. The CDR3 nucleotides are TGTGCCAGCAGCTTAATGGGGGAGACCCAGTACTTC. It is translated as CASSLMGETQYF.

In this sample, this clonotype turned up many times. The genes are TRBV19 and TRBJ2-1; 9 nucleotides line up with TRBD1. V lost 7 bases to trimming and J lost 6 bases; unmatched junction nucleotides: 7. CDR1 and CDR2 (germline): LNHDA, SQIVND (reference sequence). The CDR3 is 14 amino acids. The chain's CDR3 is CASKPGQGINEQFF. The CDR3 region has the DNA TGTGCCAGTAAACCGGGACAGGGTATCAATGAGCAGTTCTTC.

With regard to this clonotype: At one end, the junction sequence differs from germline, possibly due to a read error. The V and J genes are TRBV12-3 or TRBV12-4 and TRBJ2-2; D perhaps matches TRBD1 (6 bases). The CDR3 length is 16 residues. For the CDR3, the DNA is TGTGTCAGCAGCCCGCGACAGGCTTCGAACACCGGGGAGCTGTTTTTT. Its protein product is CVSSPRQASNTGELFF.

Of note for this clonotype: Since a far larger clone is one base different, this is likely a read error. The chain uses TRBV6-2 or TRBV6-3 and TRBJ2-3, with D perhaps matching TRBD1 (8 bases). The V end was cut by 6 bases, the J end by 9 bases, with 19 bases between. The CDR3 is 14 residues long. Per germline, CDR1 MNHEY and CDR2 SVGEGT. The CDR3 is CASSHNDRGGTQYF. The DNA for the CDR3 is TGTGCCAGCAGCCATAACGACAGGGGAGGGACGCAGTATTTT.

The V and J genes are TRBV2 and TRBJ2-7, with unresolved D. The CDR3 extends over 13 amino acids. Per germline, CDR1 SNHLY and CDR2 FYNNEI. Trimming cost V 4 bases and J 6 bases, with 13 bases left between them. CDR3 DNA sequence: TGTGCCAGCAGTGGTCCCGAGCTGGGCGAGCAGTACTTC. This translates into CASSGPELGEQYF.

This clonotype occurred many times. J is TRBJ2-3 and V is TRBV11-3; TRBD1 matches 9 bases. Trimming at V came to 5 bases and at J to 2 bases, leaving 11 bases not matched to a gene. CDR1 is SGHNT, CDR2 YENEEA, per germline. This CDR3 is 17 amino acids long. The CDR3 spells CASSAGQGGTLTDTQYF. DNA of the CDR3: TGTGCCAGCAGCGCGGGACAGGGAGGGACCCTCACAGATACGCAGTATTTT.

The chain recombines TRBV10-3 with TRBJ2-5; 8 nucleotides align to TRBD1. CDR3 size: 15 residues. V gave up 0 bases and J gave up 4 bases; unmatched junction bases: 4. The germline V gene encodes CDR1 ENHRY and CDR2 SYGVKD. The CDR3 coding sequence is TGTGCCATCAGTGAGTCCGGACAGGGACGAGAGACCCAGTACTTC. Translated, it gives CAISESGQGRETQYF.

This clonotype was picked up many times. The chain combines TRBV19 with TRBJ2-1; D is possibly TRBD2 (5 bases). V lost 7 bases and J 8 bases, leaving 15 bases between the germline ends. This CDR3 contains 13 residues. CDR1 is LNHDA and CDR2 is SQIVND in the germline V gene (reference sequence). The CDR3 reads CASKSGNGDEQFF. In nucleotides, the CDR3 is TGTGCCAGTAAGAGCGGAAATGGAGATGAGCAGTTCTTC.

Ten or more counts support this clonotype. CDR3 nucleotides: TGCAGTGCTATTAGCGGCAGCCCGGTGGAGACCCAGTACTTC. Translating it yields CSAISGSPVETQYF. This chain connects TRBV20-1 to TRBJ2-5; TRBD2 is a possible D gene (6 bases). V was trimmed by 4 bases and J by 5 bases, leaving 17 bases between them. This CDR3 is 14 amino acids long. Per germline, CDR1 DFQATT and CDR2 SNEGSKA (reference sequence).

This clonotype was seen many times. The CDR3: CASSFANEQFF. The DNA for the CDR3 is TGTGCCAGCAGCTTTGCCAATGAGCAGTTCTTC. J is TRBJ2-1 and V is TRBV11-2; D is ambiguous. The CDR3 is 11 amino acids. Trimming removed 3 bases at V and 6 bases at J, with 3 bases between. The germline V gene has CDR1 SGHAT and CDR2 FQNNGV.

The sample holds many counts of this clonotype. This chain links TRBV20-1 with TRBJ1-1; D is possibly TRBD1 (6 bases). The V gene lost 6 bases and the J gene lost 6 bases, with 17 bases spanning the gap. Germline V gene sequence: CDR1 DFQATT, CDR2 SNEGSKA (reference sequence). The CDR3 is made up of 13 amino acids. CDR3 nucleotides: TGCAGTGCCAGACCCCAGGGGCGGTCTGAAGCTTTCTTT. Protein sequence: CSARPQGRSEAFF.

This clonotype was detected many times. J is TRBJ2-1 and V is TRBV9, with TRBD2 identical over 13 bases. Trimming took 4 bases from V and 8 from J; bases not matched to a gene: 9. The CDR3 spans 16 residues. Germline-derived CDR1 and CDR2 are SGDLS and YYNGEE. The CDR3 DNA sequence: TGTGCCAGCAGCCCAGGACTAGCGGGAGACAGGGATGAGCAGTTCTTC. Its translation: CASSPGLAGDRDEQFF.

The sample holds one count of this clonotype. The CDR3 region is CASLDQGALSYGYTF. Written as DNA, the CDR3 is TGTGCCAGCCTCGATCAGGGGGCGCTTAGTTATGGCTACACCTTC. The chain joins TRBV28 to TRBJ1-2, with 8 bases fitting TRBD1. The germline gives CDR1 MDHEN, CDR2 SYDVKM. The length of the CDR3 is 15 residues. V lost 8 bases and J lost 5; bases outside the gene matches: 13.